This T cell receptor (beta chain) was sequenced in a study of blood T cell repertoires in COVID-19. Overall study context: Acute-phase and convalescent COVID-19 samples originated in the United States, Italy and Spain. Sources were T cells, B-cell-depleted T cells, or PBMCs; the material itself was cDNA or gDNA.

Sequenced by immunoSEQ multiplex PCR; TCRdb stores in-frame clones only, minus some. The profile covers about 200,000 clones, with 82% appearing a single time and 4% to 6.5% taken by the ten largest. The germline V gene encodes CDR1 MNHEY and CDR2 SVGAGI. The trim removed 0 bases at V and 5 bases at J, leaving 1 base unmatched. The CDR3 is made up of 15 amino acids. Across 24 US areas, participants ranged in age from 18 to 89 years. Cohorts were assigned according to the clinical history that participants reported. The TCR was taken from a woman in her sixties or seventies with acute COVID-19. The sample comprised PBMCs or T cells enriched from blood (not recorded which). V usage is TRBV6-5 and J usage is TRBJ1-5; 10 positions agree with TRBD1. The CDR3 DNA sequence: TGTGCCAGCAGTTACTCGGGACAGGGGTATCAGCCCCAGCATTTT. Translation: CASSYSGQGYQPQHF.